Described below is a single T cell receptor beta chain sequence and its context. Trimming took off 2 bases at V and 2 bases at J, with 7 bases between the two ends. The CDR3 sequence is 13 residues long. CDR1 is LGHDT and CDR2 is YNNKEL in the germline V gene (reference sequence). Assay: immunoSEQ multiplex PCR; the TCRdb copy retains only in-frame clones and omits some. The sample lists around 95,000 clones; about 83% were seen once. The data are from a study of T cell responses to AZD1222 COVID-19 vaccine. The gene calls are TRBV3-1 (or the pseudogene TRBV3-2) and TRBJ2-7; D call uncertain. The source is an adult in good health. Sequenced material: peripheral blood, taken on day 0 of AZD1222 vaccination. CDR3 protein: CASSQRSPYEQYF. Here the CDR3 DNA reads TGTGCCAGCAGCCAAAGAAGCCCCTACGAGCAGTACTTC.